This T cell receptor beta chain was documented in a study of blood T cells in healthy people across ages. V was pared by 3 bases and J by 4 bases, with 15 bases between. CDR3 size: 15 residues. The individuals who served as donors were healthy Caucasians living in Russia, aged roughly 6 to 95. The study, taken as a whole, reports: Diversity was higher, and naive CD4+ cells more numerous, in long-lived donors than in aged donors.

Using a J-beta primer mix together with a sample-barcoded 5' primer, a second PCR was run for roughly 6 to 11 cycles. TCRdb passed the 5' RACE reads through MiXCR, listing each CDR3 protein once. The sample includes about 1,600,000 distinct CDR3 sequences, around two fifths of them seen just once. This clonotype was recorded a few times. Its antigen is still unknown. V gene TRBV12-3 or TRBV12-4 combines with J gene TRBJ1-2; D call uncertain. The sequenced sample consisted of blood. This clonotype was obtained from a woman between 18 and 29 years old in good health. The CDR3 loop is CASSFRQPRTYGYTF. In nucleotides, the CDR3 is TGTGCCAGCAGTTTCAGGCAGCCACGGACCTATGGCTACACCTTC.